The 15 T cell receptor beta chains reported below all come from one sample, sequenced in a study of blood T cell repertoires in COVID-19. Assay: immunoSEQ multiplex PCR; the TCRdb copy retains only in-frame clones and omits some. Altogether approximately 150,000 clones are present, 80% to 90% being singletons, with the ten largest covering 1.1%. Sequences were obtained from peripheral blood. These receptor sequences come from a man aged 35 to 55 with acute or convalescent COVID-19.

This clone has more than one count but fewer than ten. V usage is TRBV7-3 and J usage is TRBJ2-7; 13 nucleotides match TRBD2. The germline V gene encodes CDR1 SGHTA and CDR2 FQGTGA. V lost 2 bases, J lost 3 bases, and 1 base stayed unmatched. CDR3 length: 15 amino acids. The CDR3 coding sequence is TGTGCCAGCAGCTTAGGACTAGCGGGAGTCTACGAGCAGTACTTC. Translating gives CASSLGLAGVYEQYF. The whole variable domain, remainder taken from reference TRBV7-3 and TRBJ2-7, is GAGVSQTPSNKVTEKGKYVELRCDPISGHTALYWYRQSLGQGPEFLIYFQGTGAADDSGLPNDRFFAVRPEGSVSTLKIQRTERGDSAVYLCASSLGLAGVYEQYFGPGTRLTVT.

The rearrangement joins TRBV5-6 to TRBJ1-1; D unresolved. This CDR3 comprises 13 residues. Germline-derived CDR1 and CDR2 are SGHDT and YYEEEE. Trimming pared 8 bases from V and 0 bases from J, leaving 11 bases between. CDR3 coding DNA: TGTGCCAGTCTGGACGGGATGAACACTGAAGCTTTCTTT. Translating it yields CASLDGMNTEAFF.

The rearrangement links TRBV20-1 to TRBJ2-3; 13 bases line up with TRBD2. Germline assignment: CDR1 DFQATT and CDR2 SNEGSKA (reference sequence). With V trimmed by 6 bases and J by 4 bases, 7 bases remained unmatched. This CDR3 is built from 15 residues. The CDR3 loop is CSASKLAGGADTQYF. In DNA, the CDR3 is TGCAGTGCGAGTAAACTAGCGGGGGGGGCAGATACGCAGTATTTT.

The chain combines TRBV6-6 with TRBJ2-5, with TRBD2 identical over 12 bases. V dropped 6 bases and J dropped 2; count of bases not matched to a gene: 1. CDR1 is MNHNY and CDR2 is SVGAGI in the germline V gene (reference sequence). The CDR3 is 14 amino acids. The CDR3 loop is CASRTSGGQETQYF. The DNA for the CDR3 is TGTGCCAGCAGGACTAGCGGGGGACAAGAGACCCAGTACTTC.

The chain joins TRBV5-5 to TRBJ1-1; TRBD1 matches at 8 bases. CDR1 SGHKS and CDR2 YYEKEE come from the germline V gene (reference sequence). The J segment lost 7 bases and the V segment lost 5 bases, leaving 7 bases of the junction unmatched. CDR3 length equals 13 residues. CDR3 amino acids: CASSLGQGSEAFF. In DNA form, the CDR3 reads TGTGCCAGCAGTCTTGGACAGGGAAGTGAAGCTTTCTTT.

A few counts support this clone. The rearrangement links TRBV18 to TRBJ1-2; 10 positions agree with TRBD1. V gave up 2 bases and J gave up 6 bases; unmatched junction bases: 3. This CDR3 has 14 residues. Germline CDR1 and CDR2: KGHSH and LQKENI. The chain's CDR3 is CASSPTDRGNGYTF. The CDR3 region has the DNA TGTGCCAGCTCACCAACGGACAGGGGGAATGGCTACACCTTC.

The V gene is TRBV2, the J gene TRBJ1-1, with D perhaps matching TRBD1 (5 bases). V was pared by 7 bases and J by 3 bases, with 12 bases between. CDR3 length equals 13 residues. Germline CDR1 and CDR2: SNHLY and FYNNEI. The CDR3 bases are TGTGCCAGCACACTGGAGGGGCACACTGAAGCTTTCTTT. Amino acid sequence: CASTLEGHTEAFF.

J is TRBJ1-1 and V is TRBV6-5; D not certain. Germline CDR1 reads MNHEY; CDR2 reads SVGAGI. V was trimmed by 6 bases and J by 6 bases, leaving 17 bases between them. This CDR3 region has 14 residues. CDR3 in DNA: TGTGCCAGCAGCATAAAACCTCCCACAGCTGAAGCTTTCTTT. Protein: CASSIKPPTAEAFF.

The table lists this clone with a count of one. The V and J genes are TRBV25-1 and TRBJ2-5, with unresolved D. CDR1 MGHDK and CDR2 SYGVNS come from the germline V gene. V shed 3 bases and J shed 0 bases, with 5 bases lying between them. The CDR3 consists of 13 residues. The DNA of the CDR3 is TGTGCCAGCAGTGACAGGAACCAAGAGACCCAGTACTTC. As protein: CASSDRNQETQYF. The full variable domain, completed using reference TRBV25-1 and TRBJ2-5, is EADIYQTPRYLVIGTGKKITLECSQTMGHDKMYWYQQDPGMELHLIHYSYGVNSTEKGDLSSESTVSRIRTEHFPLTLESARPSHTSQYLCASSDRNQETQYFGPGTRLLVL.

In its sample, this clone was seen once. The chain links TRBV6-5 to TRBJ2-2, with 7 bases identical to TRBD2. CDR3 length: 15 amino acids. J was trimmed by 5 bases and V by 0 bases; bases with no gene match: 3. CDR1 and CDR2 from the germline V gene are MNHEY and SVGAGI. The CDR3 sequence: CASSYSPGGTGELFF. The CDR3 coding sequence is TGTGCCAGCAGTTACTCTCCGGGGGGAACCGGGGAGCTGTTTTTT.

The chain uses TRBV24-1 and TRBJ2-7; the match to TRBD1 covers 9 bases. CDR1 and CDR2 from the germline V gene are KGHDR and SFDVKD. The CDR3 is 15 residues long. V lost 4 bases, J lost 5 bases, and 8 bases stayed unmatched. The CDR3: CATSDSPGTGNEQYF. CDR3 sequence (DNA): TGTGCCACCAGTGACTCACCCGGGACAGGGAACGAGCAGTACTTC.

CDR3 coding DNA: TGTGCCAGCTCACCCGGGTCCGGAGGCACCATATATTTT. It encodes CASSPGSGGTIYF. This chain uses TRBV6-5 with TRBJ1-3; D not certain. The germline CDR1 and CDR2 sequences are MNHEY and SVGAGI. Trimming took off 8 bases at V and 9 bases at J, with 17 bases between the two ends. There are 13 residues in the CDR3.

J is TRBJ2-5 and V is TRBV7-2, with TRBD2 matching over 9 bases. The CDR3 runs 16 residues. J gave up 4 bases and V 6 bases, and 12 bases lay outside the gene matches. Per germline, CDR1 SGHTA and CDR2 FQGNSA. CDR3 protein: CASRASRGGLGETQYF. DNA for the CDR3: TGTGCCAGCAGGGCGTCGCGGGGGGGCCTCGGAGAGACCCAGTACTTC.

The chain couples TRBV5-8 to TRBJ1-1; TRBD1 might be the D (5 bases). The CDR3 is 14 residues long. Germline V gives CDR1 SGHTS, CDR2 YDEGEE. V was trimmed by 2 bases and J by 4 bases, leaving 12 bases between them. CDR3 in amino acids: CASSFKGLGTEAFF. CDR3 bases: TGTGCCAGCAGCTTTAAGGGGTTGGGCACTGAAGCTTTCTTT.

The chain is built from TRBV19 and TRBJ1-2, with a possible D match to TRBD1 (5 bases). The CDR3 extends over 15 amino acids. The V gene's germline CDR1 is LNHDA and CDR2 SQIVND (reference sequence). V gave up 5 bases and J gave up 4 bases, with 17 bases separating them. CDR3 protein: CASSPQGGFFYGYTF. The DNA for the CDR3 is TGTGCCAGTAGTCCGCAGGGAGGGTTTTTCTATGGCTACACCTTC.